This T cell receptor (beta chain) was recorded in a study of blood T cell repertoires in COVID-19. About the study: Samples came from the United States, Italy and Spain, spanning acute and convalescent COVID-19. The analysed material was cDNA or gDNA that came from T cells, B-cell-depleted T cells, or PBMCs.

In the original workflow: How many nucleated cells were present was estimated from reference gene primer amplification. The assay was immunoSEQ multiplex PCR, and TCRdb's table has in-frame clones only and misses some. D and trimming come from the DNA, and the V and J calls and clone size come from that table. The repertoire holds roughly 210,000 clones, with about 85% as singletons. The CDR3 length is 14 residues. J was trimmed by 7 bases and V by 8 bases; bases with no gene match: 8. The V gene's germline CDR1 is MNHEY and CDR2 SVGAGI. Sample: peripheral blood. The TCR comes from a man aged 65 to 79 with acute or convalescent COVID-19. The chain joins TRBV6-5 to TRBJ2-2; 9 bases align to TRBD1. The CDR3: CASQTGGTSGELFF. Here the CDR3 DNA reads TGTGCCAGCCAGACAGGGGGAACGAGCGGGGAGCTGTTTTTT.